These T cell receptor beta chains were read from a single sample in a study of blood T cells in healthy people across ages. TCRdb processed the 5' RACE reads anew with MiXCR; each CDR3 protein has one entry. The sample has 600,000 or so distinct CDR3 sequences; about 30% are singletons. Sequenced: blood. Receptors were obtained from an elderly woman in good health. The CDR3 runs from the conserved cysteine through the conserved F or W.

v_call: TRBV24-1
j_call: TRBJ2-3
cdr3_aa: CATSREDTRYF

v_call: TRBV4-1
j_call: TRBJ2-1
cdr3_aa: CASSQRTSGGADEQFF

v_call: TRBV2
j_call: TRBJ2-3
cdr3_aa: CASSAGLGSGTQYF

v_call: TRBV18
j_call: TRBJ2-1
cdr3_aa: CASSPPGRGRAYEQFF

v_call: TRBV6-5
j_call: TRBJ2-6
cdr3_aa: CASSYGRAGANVLTF

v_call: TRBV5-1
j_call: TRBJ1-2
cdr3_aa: CASSFREGDYGYTF

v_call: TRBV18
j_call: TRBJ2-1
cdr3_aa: CASSPRGAGLAINEQFF

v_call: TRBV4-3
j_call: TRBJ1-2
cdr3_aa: CASSQDMRQAIYGYTF

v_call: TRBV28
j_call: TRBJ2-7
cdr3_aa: CASSPWGQGITYEQYF

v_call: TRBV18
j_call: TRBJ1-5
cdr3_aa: CASSPEQGRQPQHF

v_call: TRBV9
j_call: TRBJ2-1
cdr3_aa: CAGSVDSGTYNEQFF

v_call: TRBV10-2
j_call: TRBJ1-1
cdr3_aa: CASRAGRRGEAFF

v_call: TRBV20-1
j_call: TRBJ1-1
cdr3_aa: CSGQAATEAFF

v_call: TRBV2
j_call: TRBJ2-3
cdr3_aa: CASRSSTDTQYF

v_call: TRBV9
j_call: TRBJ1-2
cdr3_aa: CASSVMTGGRLGGYTF

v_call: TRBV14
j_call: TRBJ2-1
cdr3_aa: CASSQDFGTSGGNEQFF

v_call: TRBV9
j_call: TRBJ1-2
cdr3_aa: CASSVEQDLNYGYTF

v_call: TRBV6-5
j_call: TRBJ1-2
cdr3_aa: CASRDLAQGRNYGYTF

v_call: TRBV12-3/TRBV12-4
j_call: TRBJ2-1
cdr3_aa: CASSNLLFRDRGNNEQFF

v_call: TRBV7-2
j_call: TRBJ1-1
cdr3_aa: CASSPAGVPTGAFF

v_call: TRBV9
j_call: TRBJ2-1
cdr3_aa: CASSPRQVPQDEQFF

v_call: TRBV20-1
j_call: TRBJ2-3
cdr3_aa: CSVSLTDTQYF

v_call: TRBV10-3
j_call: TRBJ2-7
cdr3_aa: CATGGGSEQYF

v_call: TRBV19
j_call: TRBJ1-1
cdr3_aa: CASSITPGGVGTEAFF

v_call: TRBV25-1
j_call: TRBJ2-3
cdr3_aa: CASSDPIGRGQADTQYF

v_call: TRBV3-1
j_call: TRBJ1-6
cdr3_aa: CASSQGTKSPLHF

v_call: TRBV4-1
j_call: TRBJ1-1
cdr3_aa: CASSQEGQTNTEAFF

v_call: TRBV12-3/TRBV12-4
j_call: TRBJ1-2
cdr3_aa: CASSLGTPTNYGYTF

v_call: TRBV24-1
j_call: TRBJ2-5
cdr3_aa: CATSGPRGHEQYF

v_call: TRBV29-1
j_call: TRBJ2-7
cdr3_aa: CSVGPGPEQYF

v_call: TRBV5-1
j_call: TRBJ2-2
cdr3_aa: CASSLEGRGSGELFF

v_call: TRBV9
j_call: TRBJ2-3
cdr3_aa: CTSSVAAGDTDTQYF

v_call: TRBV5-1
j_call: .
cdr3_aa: CASSLFSPRGLQETQYF

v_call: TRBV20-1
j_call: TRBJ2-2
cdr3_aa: CSAGAGPGELFF

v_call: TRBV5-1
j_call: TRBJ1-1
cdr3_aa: CASSLGQTGSNTEAFF

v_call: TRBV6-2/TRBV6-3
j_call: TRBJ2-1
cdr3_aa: CATQALRTGPVEQFF

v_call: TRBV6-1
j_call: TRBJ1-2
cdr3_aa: CASLQAGYTF

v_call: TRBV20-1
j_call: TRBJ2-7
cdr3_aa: CSARHGSSYEQYF

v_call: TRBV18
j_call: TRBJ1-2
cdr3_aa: CASSPDRLFYGYTF

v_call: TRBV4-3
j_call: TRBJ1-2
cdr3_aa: CASSQDGVEGAYGYTF

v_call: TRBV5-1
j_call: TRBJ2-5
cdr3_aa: CASSKSGGDLETQYF

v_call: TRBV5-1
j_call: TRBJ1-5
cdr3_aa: CASSLDPRGNQPQHF

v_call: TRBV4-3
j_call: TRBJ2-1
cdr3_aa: CASSQAGGDNEQFF

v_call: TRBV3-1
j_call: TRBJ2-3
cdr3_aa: CASSQARTDTQYF

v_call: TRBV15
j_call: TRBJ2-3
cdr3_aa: CATSTRQRATDTQYF

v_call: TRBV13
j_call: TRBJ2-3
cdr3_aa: CASSQSDSGTSRSLAQYF

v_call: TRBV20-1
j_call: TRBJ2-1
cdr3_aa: CSALDRGRGDEQFF

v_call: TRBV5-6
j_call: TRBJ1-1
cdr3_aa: CASSPFVGLNTEAFF

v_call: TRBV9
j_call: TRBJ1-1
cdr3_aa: CASSALGPNTEAFF

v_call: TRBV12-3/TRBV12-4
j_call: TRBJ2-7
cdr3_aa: CASSNSGEQYF

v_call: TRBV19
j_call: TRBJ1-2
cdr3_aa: CASSIPSRGGYTF

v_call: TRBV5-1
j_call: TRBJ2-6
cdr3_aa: CASSLGTGVGANVLTF

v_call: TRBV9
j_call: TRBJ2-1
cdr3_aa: CASSEGGQYNEQFF

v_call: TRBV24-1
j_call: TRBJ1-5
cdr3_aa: CATSLGINQPQHF

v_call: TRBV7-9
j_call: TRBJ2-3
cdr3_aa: CANSVIRGDTQYF

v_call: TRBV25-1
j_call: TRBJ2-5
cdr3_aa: CASSDNYPGREQYF

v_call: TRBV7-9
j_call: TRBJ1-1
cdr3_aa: CASSPGQGTWDTEAFF

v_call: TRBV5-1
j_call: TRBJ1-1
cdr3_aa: CASSWQGEVTEAFF